This T cell receptor beta chain was obtained from a study of post-analysis software for immune sequencing data. Study background: Some patients lacked subtype; others had relapsing-remitting, secondary progressive or progressive-relapsing disease.

Study-level findings and limits: Controls significantly exceeded multiple sclerosis patients in normalized Chao1 diversity. Five TRBV segments, including TRBV5-6, TRBV5-1 and TRBV20-1, were more frequent in patients than controls. Analysis by F measure revealed that same-batch samples clustered strongly together.

Incorporated into the TCR beta cDNA libraries were unique molecular identifiers, which served to reduce PCR and sequencing biases. TCRdb recomputed calls from the PCR reads with MiXCR, one row per CDR3 protein. The table includes some 890,000 distinct CDR3 sequences, roughly 58% detected once. CDR1 is MDHEN and CDR2 is SYDVKM in the germline V gene. V gave up 9 bases and J gave up 4 bases; unmatched junction bases: 2. CDR3 length: 13 residues. About this clonotype: The antigen is unknown.

The V gene is TRBV28, the J gene TRBJ2-1, with TRBD2 matching over 11 bases. Sequencing input: blood. The clonotype comes from a girl aged 10 to 17 with multiple sclerosis. Here the CDR3 DNA reads TGTGCCAGTGTAGCGGGAGGGTACAATGAGCAGTTCTTC. The encoded protein is CASVAGGYNEQFF.